The entry that follows covers one T cell receptor beta chain sequence. The antigen is not known. This specimen belongs to a study of regulatory T cells in long-lasting Graves disease. Findings and caveats of the study: Between persistent patients, 2,500 to 3,500 public clonotypes were shared, exceeding the roughly 1,000 shared between new patients.

In building TCR beta libraries, iRepertoire HTBI primers were used together with Arm-PCR of CDR3 regions. TCRdb processed the multiplex PCR reads anew with MiXCR; each CDR3 protein has one entry. The sample contains roughly 520,000 distinct CDR3 sequences, around 11% of which appear only once. Regarding time point: newly diagnosed GD, antithyroid drugs for less than 3 months. The TCR library was prepared using RNA isolated from PBMCs. Diagnosing Graves' disease relied on the American Thyroid Association guidelines. A further study also used this sample, focusing on T cells in Graves' hyperthyroidism and ophthalmopathy. That work adds: The HTBI primer set drove a first-round RT-PCR of the TCR CDR3. Clonotypes that were expanded in thyroid above 0.001 mostly appeared in blood too.

Specimen: peripheral blood mononuclear cells (PBMCs), collected at new diagnosis, from a patient treated with antithyroid drugs. The receptor comes from a woman aged 30 to 39 with Graves disease.

The CDR3 region has the DNA TGTGCCAGCAGCGTTAGCGGGAGCATGACAGATACGCAGTATTTT. It yields the protein CASSVSGSMTDTQYF. The chain employs TRBV9 and TRBJ2-3; 9 bases are shared with TRBD2. Germline CDR1 SGDLS, CDR2 YYNGEE. V lost 2 bases and J lost 3; bases outside the gene matches: 4. This CDR3 spans 15 amino acids. Drawing the rest from reference TRBV9 and TRBJ2-3, the complete variable domain is DSGVTQTPKHLITATGQRVTLRCSPRSGDLSVYWYQQSLDQGLQFLIQYYNGEERAKGNILERFSAQQFPDLHSELNLSSLELGDSALYFCASSVSGSMTDTQYFGPGTRLTVL.